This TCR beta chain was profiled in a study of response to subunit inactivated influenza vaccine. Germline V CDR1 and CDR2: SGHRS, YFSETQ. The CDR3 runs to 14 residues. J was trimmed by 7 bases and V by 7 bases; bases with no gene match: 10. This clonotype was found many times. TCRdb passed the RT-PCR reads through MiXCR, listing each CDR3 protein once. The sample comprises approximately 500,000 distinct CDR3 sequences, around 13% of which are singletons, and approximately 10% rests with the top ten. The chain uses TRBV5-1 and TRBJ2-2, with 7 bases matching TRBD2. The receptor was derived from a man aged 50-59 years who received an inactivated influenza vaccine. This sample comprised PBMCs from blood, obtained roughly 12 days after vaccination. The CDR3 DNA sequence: TGCGCCAGCGCGTCTTCGCGGGAGATCGGGGAGCTGTTTTTT. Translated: CASASSREIGELFF.